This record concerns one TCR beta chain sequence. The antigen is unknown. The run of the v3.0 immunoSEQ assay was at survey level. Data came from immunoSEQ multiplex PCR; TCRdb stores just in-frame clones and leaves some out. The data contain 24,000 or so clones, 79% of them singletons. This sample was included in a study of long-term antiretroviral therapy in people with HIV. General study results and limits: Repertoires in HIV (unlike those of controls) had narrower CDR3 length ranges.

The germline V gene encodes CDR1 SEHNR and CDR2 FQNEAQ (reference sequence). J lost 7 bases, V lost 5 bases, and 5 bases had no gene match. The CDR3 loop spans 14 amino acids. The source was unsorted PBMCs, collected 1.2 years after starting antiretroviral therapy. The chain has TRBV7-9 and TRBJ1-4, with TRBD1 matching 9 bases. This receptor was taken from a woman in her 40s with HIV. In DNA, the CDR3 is TGTGCCAGCAGCGCGGGACAGGGAGGTGAAAAACTGTTTTTT. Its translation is CASSAGQGGEKLFF.